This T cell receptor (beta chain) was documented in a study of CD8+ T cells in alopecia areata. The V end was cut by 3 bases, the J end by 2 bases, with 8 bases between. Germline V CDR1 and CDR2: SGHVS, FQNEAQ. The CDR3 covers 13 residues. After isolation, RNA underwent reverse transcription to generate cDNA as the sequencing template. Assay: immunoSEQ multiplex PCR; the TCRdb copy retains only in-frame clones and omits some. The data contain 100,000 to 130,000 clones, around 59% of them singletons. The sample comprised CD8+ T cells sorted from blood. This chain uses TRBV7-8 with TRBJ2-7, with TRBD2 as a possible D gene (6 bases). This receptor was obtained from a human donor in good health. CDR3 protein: CASSFGGAYEQYF. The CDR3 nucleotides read TGTGCCAGCAGCTTTGGAGGGGCCTACGAGCAGTACTTC.